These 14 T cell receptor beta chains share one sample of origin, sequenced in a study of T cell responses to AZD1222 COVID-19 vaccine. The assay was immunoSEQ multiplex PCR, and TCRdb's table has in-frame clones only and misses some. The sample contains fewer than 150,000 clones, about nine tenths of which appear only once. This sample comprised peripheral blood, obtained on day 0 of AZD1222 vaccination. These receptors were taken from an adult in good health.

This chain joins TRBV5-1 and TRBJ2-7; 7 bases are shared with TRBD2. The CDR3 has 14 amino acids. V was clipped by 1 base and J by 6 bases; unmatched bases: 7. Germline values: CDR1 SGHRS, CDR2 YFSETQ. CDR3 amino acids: CASSLKGGPSEQYF. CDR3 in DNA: TGCGCCAGCAGCTTGAAGGGAGGGCCGAGCGAGCAGTACTTC. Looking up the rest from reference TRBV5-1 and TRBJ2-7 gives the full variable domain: KAGVTQTPRYLIKTRGQQVTLSCSPISGHRSVSWYQQTPGQGLQFLFEYFSETQRNKGNFPGRFSGRQFSNSRSEMNVSTLELGDSALYLCASSLKGGPSEQYFGPGTRLTVT.

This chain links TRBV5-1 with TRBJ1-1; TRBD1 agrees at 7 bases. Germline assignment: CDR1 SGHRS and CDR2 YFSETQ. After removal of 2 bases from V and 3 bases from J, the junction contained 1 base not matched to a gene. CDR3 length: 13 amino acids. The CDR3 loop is CASSFTGDTEAFF. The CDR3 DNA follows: TGCGCCAGCAGCTTCACAGGGGACACTGAAGCTTTCTTT.

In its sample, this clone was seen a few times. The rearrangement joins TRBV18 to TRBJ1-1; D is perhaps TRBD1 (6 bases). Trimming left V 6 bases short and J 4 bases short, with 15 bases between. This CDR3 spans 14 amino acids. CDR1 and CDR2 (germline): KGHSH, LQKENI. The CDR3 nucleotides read TGTGCCAGCTCCTCTACAGAAGGGGGCACTGAAGCTTTCTTT. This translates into CASSSTEGGTEAFF. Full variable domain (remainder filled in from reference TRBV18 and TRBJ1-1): NAGVMQNPRHLVRRRGQEARLRCSPMKGHSHVYWYRQLPEEGLKFMVYLQKENIIDESGMPKERFSAEFPKEGPSILRIQQVVRGDSAAYFCASSSTEGGTEAFFGQGTRLTVV.

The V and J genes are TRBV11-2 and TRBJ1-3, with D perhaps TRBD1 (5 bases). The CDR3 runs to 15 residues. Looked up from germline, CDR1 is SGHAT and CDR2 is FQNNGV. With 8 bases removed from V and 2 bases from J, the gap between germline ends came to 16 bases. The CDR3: CASSRSGGTGNTIYF. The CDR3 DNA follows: TGTGCCAGCTCCCGCTCGGGGGGTACTGGAAACACCATATATTTT.

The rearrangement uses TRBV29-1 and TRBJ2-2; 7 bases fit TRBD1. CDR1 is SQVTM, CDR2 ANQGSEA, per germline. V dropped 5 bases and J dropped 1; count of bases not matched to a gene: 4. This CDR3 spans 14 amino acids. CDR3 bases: TGCAGCGTTCGATACAGGGGGAACACCGGGGAGCTGTTTTTT. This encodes CSVRYRGNTGELFF.

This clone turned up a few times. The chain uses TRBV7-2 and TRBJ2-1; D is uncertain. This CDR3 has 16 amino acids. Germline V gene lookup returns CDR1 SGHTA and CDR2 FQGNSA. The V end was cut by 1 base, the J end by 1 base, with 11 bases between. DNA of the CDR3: TGTGCCAGCAGCTTAGATGCCGCCGGGTCCTACAATGAGCAGTTCTTC. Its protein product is CASSLDAAGSYNEQFF.

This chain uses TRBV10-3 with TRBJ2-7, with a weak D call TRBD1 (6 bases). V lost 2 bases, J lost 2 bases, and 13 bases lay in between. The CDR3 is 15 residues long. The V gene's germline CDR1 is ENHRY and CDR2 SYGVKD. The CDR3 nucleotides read TGTGCCATCAGTGAGGGATGGGGGCCCACCTACGAGCAGTACTTC. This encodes CAISEGWGPTYEQYF.

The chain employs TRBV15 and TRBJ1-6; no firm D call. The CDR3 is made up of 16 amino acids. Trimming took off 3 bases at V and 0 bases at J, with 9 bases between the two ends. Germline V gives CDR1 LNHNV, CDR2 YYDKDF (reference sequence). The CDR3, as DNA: TGTGCCACCAGCAGGGACTTCAGCTCCTATAATTCACCCCTCCACTTT. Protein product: CATSRDFSSYNSPLHF.

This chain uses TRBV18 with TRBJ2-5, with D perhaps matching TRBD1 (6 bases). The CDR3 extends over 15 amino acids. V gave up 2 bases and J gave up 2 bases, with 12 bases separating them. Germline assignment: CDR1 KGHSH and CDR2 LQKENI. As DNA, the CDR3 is TGTGCCAGCTCACCATTTTCGACAGGACAAGAGACCCAGTACTTC. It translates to CASSPFSTGQETQYF. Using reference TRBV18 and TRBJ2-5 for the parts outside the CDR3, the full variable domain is NAGVMQNPRHLVRRRGQEARLRCSPMKGHSHVYWYRQLPEEGLKFMVYLQKENIIDESGMPKERFSAEFPKEGPSILRIQQVVRGDSAAYFCASSPFSTGQETQYFGPGTRLLVL.

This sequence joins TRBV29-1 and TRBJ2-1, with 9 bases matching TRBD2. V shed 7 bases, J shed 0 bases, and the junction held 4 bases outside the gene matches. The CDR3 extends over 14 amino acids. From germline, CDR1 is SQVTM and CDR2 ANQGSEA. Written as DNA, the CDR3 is TGCAGCGCACTAGCGGGCCACTCCTACAATGAGCAGTTCTTC. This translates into CSALAGHSYNEQFF.

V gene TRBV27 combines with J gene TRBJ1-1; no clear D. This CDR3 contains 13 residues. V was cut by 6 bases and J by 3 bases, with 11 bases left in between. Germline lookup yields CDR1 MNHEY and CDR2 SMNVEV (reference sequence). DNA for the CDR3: TGTGCCAGCAGGAGGACTAGGGACACTGAAGCTTTCTTT. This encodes CASRRTRDTEAFF.

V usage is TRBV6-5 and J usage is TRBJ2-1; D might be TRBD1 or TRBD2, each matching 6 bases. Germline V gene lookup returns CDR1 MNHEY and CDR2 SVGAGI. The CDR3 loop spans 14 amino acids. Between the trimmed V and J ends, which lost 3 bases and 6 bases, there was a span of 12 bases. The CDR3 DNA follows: TGTGCCAGCAGTTATGGAGGGGGGCTCAATGAGCAGTTCTTC. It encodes CASSYGGGLNEQFF.

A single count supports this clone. The CDR3 sequence: CASSRPPRRSYEQYF. For the CDR3, the DNA is TGTGCCAGCAGTCGACCCCCTAGGCGATCCTACGAGCAGTACTTC. The J gene is TRBJ2-7, the V gene TRBV27; no clear D gene. CDR1 and CDR2 from the germline V gene are MNHEY and SMNVEV (reference sequence). The CDR3 is 15 residues long. V was shortened by 5 bases and J by 1 base, with 15 bases between the two germline ends.

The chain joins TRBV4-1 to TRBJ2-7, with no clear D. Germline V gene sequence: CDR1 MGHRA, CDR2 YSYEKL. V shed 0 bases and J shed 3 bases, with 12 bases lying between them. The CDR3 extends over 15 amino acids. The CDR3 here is CASSQDRAVRYEQYF. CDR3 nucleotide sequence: TGCGCCAGCAGCCAAGATCGGGCCGTCCGCTACGAGCAGTACTTC.